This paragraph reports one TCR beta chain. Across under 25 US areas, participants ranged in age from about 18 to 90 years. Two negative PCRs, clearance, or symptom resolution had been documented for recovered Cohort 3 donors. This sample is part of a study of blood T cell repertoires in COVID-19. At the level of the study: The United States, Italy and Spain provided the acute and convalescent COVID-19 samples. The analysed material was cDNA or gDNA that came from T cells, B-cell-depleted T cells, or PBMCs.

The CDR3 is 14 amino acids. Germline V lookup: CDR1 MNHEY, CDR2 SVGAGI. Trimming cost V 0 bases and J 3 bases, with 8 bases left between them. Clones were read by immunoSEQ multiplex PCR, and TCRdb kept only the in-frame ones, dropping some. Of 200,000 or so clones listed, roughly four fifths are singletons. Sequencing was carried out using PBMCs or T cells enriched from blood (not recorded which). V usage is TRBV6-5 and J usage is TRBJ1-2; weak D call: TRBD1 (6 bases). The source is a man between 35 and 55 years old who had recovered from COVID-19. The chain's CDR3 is CASSYSPGDYGYTF. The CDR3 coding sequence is TGTGCCAGCAGTTACTCCCCAGGGGACTATGGCTACACCTTC.